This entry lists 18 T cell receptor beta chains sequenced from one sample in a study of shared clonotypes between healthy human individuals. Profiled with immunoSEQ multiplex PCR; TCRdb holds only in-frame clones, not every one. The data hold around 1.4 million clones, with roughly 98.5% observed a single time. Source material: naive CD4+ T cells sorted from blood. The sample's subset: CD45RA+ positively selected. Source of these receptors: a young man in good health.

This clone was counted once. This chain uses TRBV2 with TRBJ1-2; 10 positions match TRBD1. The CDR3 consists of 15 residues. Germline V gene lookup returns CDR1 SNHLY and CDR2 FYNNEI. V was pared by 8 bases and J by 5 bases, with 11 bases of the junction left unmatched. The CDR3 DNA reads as TGTGCCAGCTCCTTGGGGACAGGGGAAACTTATGGCTACACCTTC. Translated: CASSLGTGETYGYTF.

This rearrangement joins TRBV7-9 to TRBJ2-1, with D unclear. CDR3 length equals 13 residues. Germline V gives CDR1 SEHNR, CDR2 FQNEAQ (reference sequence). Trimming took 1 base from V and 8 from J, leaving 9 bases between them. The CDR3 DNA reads TGTGCCAGCAGCTTAGGCAGAAGCGATGAGCAGTTCTTC. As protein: CASSLGRSDEQFF.

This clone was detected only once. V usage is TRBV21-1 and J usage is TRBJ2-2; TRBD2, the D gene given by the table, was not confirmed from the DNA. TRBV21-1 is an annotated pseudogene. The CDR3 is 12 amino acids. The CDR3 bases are TGTGCCAGCATACGGGTAGGCGGGGAGCTGTTTTTT. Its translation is CASIRVGGELFF.

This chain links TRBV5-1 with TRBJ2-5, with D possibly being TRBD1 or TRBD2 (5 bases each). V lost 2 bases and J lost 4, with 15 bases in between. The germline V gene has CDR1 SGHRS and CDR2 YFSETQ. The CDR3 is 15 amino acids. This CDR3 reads CASSLGSWGRETQYF. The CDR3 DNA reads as TGCGCCAGCAGCTTAGGGAGTTGGGGCCGAGAGACCCAGTACTTC.

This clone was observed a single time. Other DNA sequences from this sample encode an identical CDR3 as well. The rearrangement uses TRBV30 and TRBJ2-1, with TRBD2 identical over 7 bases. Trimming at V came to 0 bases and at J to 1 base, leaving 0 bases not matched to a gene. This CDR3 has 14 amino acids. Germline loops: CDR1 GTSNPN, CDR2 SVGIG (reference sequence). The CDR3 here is CAWSVGGSYNEQFF. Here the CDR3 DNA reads TGTGCCTGGAGTGTGGGGGGGTCCTACAATGAGCAGTTCTTC.

The CDR3 is CASRGVGHTEAFF. In nucleotides, the CDR3 is TGTGCCAGCAGGGGGGTAGGGCACACTGAAGCTTTCTTT. The J gene is TRBJ1-1, the V gene TRBV27; D may be TRBD1 (5 bases). CDR3 size: 13 residues. Germline V gene sequence: CDR1 MNHEY, CDR2 SMNVEV (reference sequence). The ends were cut back, 6 bases at V and 3 bases at J, with 11 bases in the middle.

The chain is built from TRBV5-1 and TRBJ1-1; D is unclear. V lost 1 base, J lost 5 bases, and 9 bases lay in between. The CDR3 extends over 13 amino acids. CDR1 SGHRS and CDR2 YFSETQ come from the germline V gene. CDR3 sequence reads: CASSLLKGTEAFF. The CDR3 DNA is TGCGCCAGCAGCTTGTTGAAAGGGACTGAAGCTTTCTTT.

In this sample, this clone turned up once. CDR3 sequence (DNA): TGTGCCAGCAGGAGGGGAGGGGACAAATCCCTCGAGCAGTACTTC. It specifies CASRRGGDKSLEQYF. The chain has TRBV25-1 and TRBJ2-7, with D possibly matching TRBD2 (7 bases). Germline CDR1 reads MGHDK; CDR2 reads SYGVNS. V dropped 6 bases and J dropped 6 bases, with 21 bases sitting between them. There are 15 residues in the CDR3.

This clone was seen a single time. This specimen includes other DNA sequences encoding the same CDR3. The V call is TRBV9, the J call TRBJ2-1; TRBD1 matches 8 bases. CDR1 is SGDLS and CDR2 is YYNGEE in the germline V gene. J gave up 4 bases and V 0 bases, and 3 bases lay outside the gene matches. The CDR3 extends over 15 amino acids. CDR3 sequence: CASSVGTGNYNEQFF. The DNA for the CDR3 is TGTGCCAGCAGCGTAGGGACAGGGAATTACAATGAGCAGTTCTTC.

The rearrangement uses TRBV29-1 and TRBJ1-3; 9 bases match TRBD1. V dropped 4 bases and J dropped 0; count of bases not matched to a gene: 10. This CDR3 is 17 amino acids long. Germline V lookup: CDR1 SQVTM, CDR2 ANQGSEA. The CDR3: CSVGMGQGPHSGNTIYF. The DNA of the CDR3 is TGCAGCGTTGGGATGGGACAGGGCCCACACTCTGGAAACACCATATATTTT.

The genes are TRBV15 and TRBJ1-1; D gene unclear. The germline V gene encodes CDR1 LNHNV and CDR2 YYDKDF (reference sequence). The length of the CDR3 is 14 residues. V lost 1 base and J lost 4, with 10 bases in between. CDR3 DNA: TGTGCCACCAGCAGAGTCCCGGAATTCACTGAAGCTTTCTTT. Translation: CATSRVPEFTEAFF.

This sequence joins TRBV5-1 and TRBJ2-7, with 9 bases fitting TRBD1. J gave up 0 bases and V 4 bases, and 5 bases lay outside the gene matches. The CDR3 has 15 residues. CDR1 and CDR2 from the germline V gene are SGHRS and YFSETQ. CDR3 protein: CASSPDRGVSYEQYF. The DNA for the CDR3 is TGCGCCAGCAGCCCAGACAGGGGGGTCTCCTACGAGCAGTACTTC.

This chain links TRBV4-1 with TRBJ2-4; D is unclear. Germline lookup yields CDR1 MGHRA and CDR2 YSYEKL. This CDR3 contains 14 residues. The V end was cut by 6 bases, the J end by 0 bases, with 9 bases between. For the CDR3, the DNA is TGCGCCAGCAGTCGCCAGCTAGCCAAAAACATTCAGTACTTC. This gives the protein CASSRQLAKNIQYF.

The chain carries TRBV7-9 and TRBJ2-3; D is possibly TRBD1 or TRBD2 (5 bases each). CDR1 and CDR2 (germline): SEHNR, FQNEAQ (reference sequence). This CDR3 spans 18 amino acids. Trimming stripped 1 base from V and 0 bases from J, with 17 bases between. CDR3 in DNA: TGTGCCAGCAGCTTAGGAGCTGGGGGAACCCTAAGCACAGATACGCAGTATTTT. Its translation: CASSLGAGGTLSTDTQYF.

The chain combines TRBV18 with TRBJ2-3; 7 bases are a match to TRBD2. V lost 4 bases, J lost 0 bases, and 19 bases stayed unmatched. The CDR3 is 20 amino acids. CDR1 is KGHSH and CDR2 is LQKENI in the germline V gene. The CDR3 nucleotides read TGTGCCAGCTCACGGTACCGAGTCGCTAGCGGAGACTCTAGCACAGATACGCAGTATTTT. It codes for CASSRYRVASGDSSTDTQYF. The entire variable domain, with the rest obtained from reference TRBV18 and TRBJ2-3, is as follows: NAGVMQNPRHLVRRRGQEARLRCSPMKGHSHVYWYRQLPEEGLKFMVYLQKENIIDESGMPKERFSAEFPKEGPSILRIQQVVRGDSAAYFCASSRYRVASGDSSTDTQYFGPGTRLTVL.

CDR3 region: CASSEGWYEQYF. CDR3 coding DNA: TGCGCCAGCAGTGAGGGCTGGTACGAGCAGTACTTC. This chain joins TRBV10-1 and TRBJ2-7; no clear D gene. Trimming took 2 bases from V and 4 from J, leaving 6 bases between them. The germline CDR1 and CDR2 sequences are WNHNN and SYGVQD (reference sequence). CDR3 length: 12 residues.

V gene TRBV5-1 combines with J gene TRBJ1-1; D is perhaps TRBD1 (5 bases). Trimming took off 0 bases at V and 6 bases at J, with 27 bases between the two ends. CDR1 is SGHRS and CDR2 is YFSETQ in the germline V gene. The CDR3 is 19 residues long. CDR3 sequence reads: CASSLAARGRPYGVPEAFF. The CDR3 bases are TGCGCCAGCAGCTTGGCCGCGAGGGGACGACCTTACGGGGTCCCTGAAGCTTTCTTT.

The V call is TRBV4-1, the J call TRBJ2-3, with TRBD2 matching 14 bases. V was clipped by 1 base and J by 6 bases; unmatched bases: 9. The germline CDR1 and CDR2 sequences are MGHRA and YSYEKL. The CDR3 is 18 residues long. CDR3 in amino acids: CASSQVRLAGGFVDTQYF. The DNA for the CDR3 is TGCGCCAGCAGCCAAGTGAGACTAGCGGGAGGGTTCGTCGATACGCAGTATTTT.